This T cell receptor (beta chain) was sequenced for a study of control samples from healthy donors and cancer patients. The V gene's germline CDR1 is WSHSY and CDR2 SAAADI. With V trimmed by 11 bases and J by 5 bases, 16 bases remained unmatched. The CDR3 loop spans 16 amino acids. The repertoire was sequenced with immunoSEQ multiplex PCR; TCRdb's copy has only in-frame clones and lacks some. This sample has more than 150,000 clones, with over 90% found just once. This sequence was found in a man aged 45-60 years in good health. The sample taken for sequencing was blood. V gene TRBV10-2 combines with J gene TRBJ2-3; TRBD2 matches 10 bases. The CDR3 reads CAVGSGLAGAGDTQYF. The CDR3 DNA sequence: TGCGCCGTCGGTTCCGGGCTAGCGGGAGCCGGAGATACGCAGTATTTT.